The 24 T cell receptor beta chains presented below share a single source sample, sequenced in a study of coeliac disease. Findings of the study overall: Control samples showed higher TRB and TRG clonality than intraepithelial and lamina propria samples in active celiac disease.

No antigens are known for them. Data came from immunoSEQ multiplex PCR; TCRdb stores just in-frame clones and leaves some out. Counted here are around 3,900 clones, approximately 60% occurring once; the ten biggest clones make up 9.4%. The sequenced sample was intraepithelial lymphocytes from the gut. The source is a man aged 70-80 years with active celiac disease.

There are a few counts of this clone. This chain connects TRBV21-1 to TRBJ1-4. TRBV21-1 is deemed a pseudogene. The length of the CDR3 is 18 residues. The CDR3 here is CASRPAVAYKVHNEKLFF. The DNA for the CDR3 is TGTGCCAGCAGACCAGCAGTAGCTTACAAGGTGCATAATGAAAAACTGTTTTTT.

Notes on this clone: With a much larger clone just one base away, this may be a read error. The genes are TRBV27 and TRBJ2-7; the match to TRBD2 covers 8 bases. Germline loops: CDR1 MNHEY, CDR2 SMNVEV (reference sequence). J was trimmed by 0 bases and V by 1 base; bases with no gene match: 5. There are 16 residues in the CDR3. CDR3 in amino acids: CASSLFSGGLSYEQYF. The CDR3 nucleotides are TGTGCCAGCAGTTTATTTTCGGGAGGGCTCTCCTACGAGCAGTACTTC.

This rearrangement joins TRBV7-9 to TRBJ1-4; D may be TRBD1 (6 bases). The germline CDR1 and CDR2 sequences are SEHNR and FQNEAQ (reference sequence). This CDR3 spans 16 amino acids. Trimming took 5 bases from V and 8 from J, leaving 21 bases between them. This chain's CDR3 is CASSQRLTGSGEKLFF. The CDR3 bases are TGTGCCAGCAGCCAGCGATTAACAGGGTCAGGGGAAAAACTGTTTTTT.

The gene calls are TRBV7-3 and TRBJ2-1; TRBD2 agrees at 9 bases. In germline, CDR1 is SGHTA, CDR2 FQGTGA. The CDR3 is made up of 13 amino acids. J lost 9 bases, V lost 2 bases, and 2 bases had no gene match. Here the CDR3 DNA reads TGTGCCAGCAGCTTAGCGGGGGGGCCTGAGCAGTTCTTC. Its translation is CASSLAGGPEQFF.

The J gene is TRBJ2-1, the V gene TRBV19, with TRBD1 matching over 7 bases. Germline V gene lookup returns CDR1 LNHDA and CDR2 SQIVND (reference sequence). This CDR3 region has 17 residues. V dropped 5 bases and J dropped 0; count of bases not matched to a gene: 10. CDR3 sequence: CASSPGQTTYSYNEQFF. For the CDR3, the DNA is TGTGCCAGTAGTCCGGGACAGACGACCTACTCCTACAATGAGCAGTTCTTC.

The chain carries TRBV5-1 and TRBJ2-7; 7 bases line up with TRBD2. The CDR3 totals 18 residues. Germline-derived CDR1 and CDR2 are SGHRS and YFSETQ. The trim removed 4 bases at V and 3 bases at J, leaving 19 bases unmatched. Written as DNA, the CDR3 is TGCGCCAGCAGCCTGGGCAACCCAAGGGAGGGGTCCGGCTACGAGCAGTACTTC. It specifies CASSLGNPREGSGYEQYF.

The genes are TRBV2 and TRBJ2-1; TRBD2 aligns across 10 bases. After removal of 4 bases from V and 3 bases from J, the junction contained 15 bases not matched to a gene. The germline gives CDR1 SNHLY, CDR2 FYNNEI. CDR3 size: 19 residues. DNA of the CDR3: TGTGCCAGCAGTGGTTGGCTAGCGGGAGACCCGGGGCTCTACAATGAGCAGTTCTTC. As protein: CASSGWLAGDPGLYNEQFF.

V usage is TRBV7-2 and J usage is TRBJ2-7; 12 nucleotides align to TRBD2. The CDR3 length is 14 residues. Germline CDR1 reads SGHTA; CDR2 reads FQGNSA. Losses at the gene ends were 4 bases for V and 2 bases for J; bases not matched to a gene: 0. CDR3 nucleotides: TGTGCCAGCAGCTGGACTAGCGGGGCCTACGAGCAGTACTTC. Translation gives CASSWTSGAYEQYF.

This clone is deemed medium-sized. The CDR3 coding sequence is TGTGCCAGCAGTACTAGCGGGGGGGGAATTTACAATGAGCAGTTCTTC. Residues: CASSTSGGGIYNEQFF. This chain joins TRBV7-9 and TRBJ2-1, with 13 bases lining up with TRBD2. V shed 6 bases and J 4 bases; nucleotides not matched to a gene: 6. CDR1 SEHNR and CDR2 FQNEAQ come from the germline V gene (reference sequence). CDR3 size: 16 residues.

The CDR3: CASSYPSEQYF. CDR3 sequence (DNA): TGTGCCAGCAGCTACCCCAGCGAGCAGTACTTC. This chain links TRBV7-2 with TRBJ2-7; D gene unclear. The CDR3 is made up of 11 amino acids. Germline-derived CDR1 and CDR2 are SGHTA and FQGNSA. The V end was cut by 4 bases, the J end by 6 bases, with 7 bases between.

The rearrangement uses TRBV9 and TRBJ1-1; perhaps TRBD1 as D (6 bases). V was cut by 2 bases and J by 2 bases, with 25 bases left in between. Germline V CDR1 and CDR2: SGDLS, YYNGEE. This CDR3 is built from 19 residues. CDR3 sequence (DNA): TGTGCCAGCAGCGTCTCAGGGGCCTCGACAGCGACCAAAAACACTGAAGCTTTCTTT. It specifies CASSVSGASTATKNTEAFF.

V and J are TRBV7-9 and TRBJ2-6; perhaps TRBD1 as D (5 bases). V was pared by 4 bases and J by 1 base, with 5 bases between. The CDR3 is 14 amino acids. Germline assignment: CDR1 SEHNR and CDR2 FQNEAQ (reference sequence). CDR3 sequence (DNA): TGTGCCAGCAGCTCAGGGTCTGGGGCCAACGTCCTGACTTTC. This translates into CASSSGSGANVLTF.

This chain joins TRBV6-1 and TRBJ1-2; TRBD1 aligns across 9 bases. In germline, CDR1 is MNHNS, CDR2 SASEGT. The CDR3 is made up of 13 amino acids. The junction had 10 bases not matched to a gene; V was cut back by 10 bases and J by 7 bases. CDR3 residues: CATGQGTLGGYTF. The CDR3 bases are TGTGCCACAGGACAGGGGACCCTTGGTGGCTACACCTTC.

The genes are TRBV4-1 and TRBJ2-7; 8 bases align to TRBD1. V lost 4 bases to trimming and J lost 7 bases; unmatched junction nucleotides: 12. This CDR3 has 15 amino acids. Germline V gene lookup returns CDR1 MGHRA and CDR2 YSYEKL. This CDR3 reads CASSPSSGGYGEQYF. Written as DNA, the CDR3 is TGCGCCAGCAGCCCATCCTCAGGGGGCTACGGGGAGCAGTACTTC.

V is TRBV6-1 and J is TRBJ2-7; weak D call: TRBD1 (6 bases). CDR1 and CDR2 from the germline V gene are MNHNS and SASEGT. The CDR3 is made up of 12 amino acids. The CDR3 region has the DNA TGTGTCATCCAGGGGCTGAGTTACGAGCAGTACTTC. This encodes CVIQGLSYEQYF.

J is TRBJ2-3 and V is TRBV29-1; tentatively, D is TRBD2 (5 bases). Germline loops: CDR1 SQVTM, CDR2 ANQGSEA. This CDR3 has 15 residues. Trimming cost V 6 bases and J 0 bases, with 16 bases left between them. The CDR3 DNA is TGCAGCGTATGGGCTAGCACCACTAGCACAGATACGCAGTATTTT. This translates into CSVWASTTSTDTQYF.

The chain has TRBV5-1 and TRBJ2-3, with D possibly being TRBD2 (5 bases). The CDR3 is made up of 15 amino acids. Germline loops: CDR1 SGHRS, CDR2 YFSETQ. Trimming removed 1 base from V and 6 bases from J, with 15 bases in between. DNA of the CDR3: TGCGCCAGCAGCTTGTACGGACTCGGATTCGATACGCAGTATTTT. Its protein product is CASSLYGLGFDTQYF.

The chain couples TRBV7-2 to TRBJ2-7, with D tentatively TRBD2 (6 bases). Germline CDR1 reads SGHTA; CDR2 reads FQGNSA. V gave up 4 bases and J gave up 3 bases, with 16 bases separating them. The length of the CDR3 is 15 residues. CDR3 DNA: TGTGCCAGCAGCTCCCCTCCTGGGGGGATCTACGAGCAGTACTTC. Translation: CASSSPPGGIYEQYF.

This clone was detected a few times. The chain combines TRBV20-1 with TRBJ1-2; D is perhaps TRBD1 (5 bases). The CDR3 length is 11 residues. Germline-derived CDR1 and CDR2 are DFQATT and SNEGSKA (reference sequence). Trimming took off 4 bases at V and 4 bases at J, with 7 bases between the two ends. The CDR3 sequence: CSAITGYGYTF. CDR3 DNA sequence: TGCAGTGCTATTACAGGCTATGGCTACACCTTC.

The CDR3 protein is CASSADGGMGVYGYTF. CDR3 in DNA: TGTGCCAGCAGTGCAGATGGGGGGATGGGGGTATATGGCTACACCTTC. The chain joins TRBV6-1 to TRBJ1-2, with D possibly matching TRBD1 (5 bases). The CDR3 runs 16 residues. From germline, CDR1 is MNHNS and CDR2 SASEGT. V was shortened by 4 bases and J by 5 bases, with 20 bases between the two germline ends.

V and J are TRBV5-1 and TRBJ2-1, with 7 bases identical to TRBD1. This CDR3 spans 13 amino acids. Germline-derived CDR1 and CDR2 are SGHRS and YFSETQ. The V segment lost 4 bases and the J segment 4 bases; nucleotides outside the gene matches: 2. The CDR3 sequence: CASSVGQYNEQFF. The CDR3 DNA is TGCGCCAGCAGCGTGGGACAGTACAATGAGCAGTTCTTC.

The chain combines TRBV13 with TRBJ1-4, with D unclear. The CDR3 extends over 15 amino acids. V lost 5 bases, J lost 6 bases, and 16 bases lay in between. Per the germline V gene, CDR1 is PRHDT and CDR2 is FYEKMQ (reference sequence). The CDR3, as DNA: TGTGCCAGCAGCCGTTATATCGCCGGGGATGAAAAACTGTTTTTT. Protein: CASSRYIAGDEKLFF.

This chain joins TRBV27 and TRBJ2-1; 7 bases are a match to TRBD2. The V segment lost 1 base and the J segment 1 base; nucleotides outside the gene matches: 4. The CDR3 consists of 16 residues. Per the germline V gene, CDR1 is MNHEY and CDR2 is SMNVEV (reference sequence). The CDR3: CASSLWGGESYNEQFF. The DNA for the CDR3 is TGTGCCAGCAGTTTATGGGGGGGGGAATCCTACAATGAGCAGTTCTTC.

This clone was picked up a small number of times. J is TRBJ1-1 and V is TRBV2; the D gene is possibly TRBD1 (6 bases). The CDR3 runs 13 residues. CDR1 is SNHLY and CDR2 is FYNNEI in the germline V gene. V was clipped by 6 bases and J by 2 bases, with 10 bases between them. Here the CDR3 reads CASRLQGNTEAFF. In nucleotides, the CDR3 is TGTGCCAGCAGATTACAGGGTAACACTGAAGCTTTCTTT.